Below are 26 T cell receptor beta chains sequenced from a single sample in a study of cytomegalovirus exposure and HLA in healthy donors. PCR primers comprised 60 Vbeta and 13 Jbeta primers. Repertoires were generated with immunoSEQ multiplex PCR, while TCRdb's copy carries only in-frame clones and drops some. This table has about 190,000 clones, 87% appearing once. Sequencing input: PBMCs. The receptor set was obtained from a boy aged 2 to 9 in good health and CMV-seronegative.

The chain combines TRBV6-5 with TRBJ1-5; D gene uncertain. V lost 6 bases and J lost 6, with 12 bases in between. In germline, CDR1 is MNHEY, CDR2 SVGAGI. The CDR3 has 13 residues. The CDR3 spells CASRDRRSQPQHF. The DNA for the CDR3 is TGTGCCAGCAGGGATCGTCGGAGTCAGCCCCAGCATTTT.

In the case of this clone: One end of the junction is discordant with germline, which a read error may explain. The J gene is TRBJ2-7, the V gene TRBV7-9; 8 positions match TRBD1. Germline loops: CDR1 SEHNR, CDR2 FQNEAQ (reference sequence). The CDR3 covers 15 residues. The CDR3 region is CSSSSHGTGAYEQYF. CDR3 DNA: TGTTCCAGCAGCTCTCACGGGACAGGAGCCTACGAGCAGTACTTC. The whole variable domain, filled in from reference TRBV7-9 and TRBJ2-7, reads DTGVSQNPRHKITKRGQNVTFRCDPISEHNRLYWYRQTLGQGPEFLTYFQNEAQLEKSRLLSDRFSAERPKGSFSTLEIQRTEQGDSAMYLCSSSSHGTGAYEQYFGPGTRLTVT.

This clone showed up just a few times. CDR3 coding DNA: TGCGCCAGCAGCTTTACTAGCGGGGAAGAGACCCAGTACTTC. Residues: CASSFTSGEETQYF. This chain uses TRBV5-1 with TRBJ2-5; 10 bases align to TRBD2. The V segment lost 2 bases and the J segment 3 bases; nucleotides outside the gene matches: 1. Germline V gives CDR1 SGHRS, CDR2 YFSETQ. CDR3 length equals 14 residues.

This sequence joins TRBV7-9 and TRBJ2-6; D may be TRBD2 (6 bases). The V and J ends lost 0 bases and 1 base respectively, with 16 bases between them. Per germline, CDR1 SEHNR and CDR2 FQNEAQ (reference sequence). CDR3 length: 19 residues. CDR3 sequence: CASSLASGPGVSGANVLTF. The CDR3 DNA sequence: TGTGCCAGCAGCTTAGCTTCGGGCCCGGGGGTATCTGGGGCCAACGTCCTGACTTTC.

The chain couples TRBV6-5 to TRBJ1-2; D possibly corresponds to TRBD1 (5 bases). CDR3 length: 13 amino acids. Trimming removed 5 bases at V and 4 bases at J, with 11 bases between. Germline assignment: CDR1 MNHEY and CDR2 SVGAGI. Here the CDR3 reads CASSPQDTYGYTF. CDR3 DNA sequence: TGTGCCAGCAGTCCCCAGGACACCTATGGCTACACCTTC.

The V and J genes are TRBV7-9 and TRBJ2-7, with TRBD2 matching 9 bases. The junction had 12 bases not matched to a gene; V was cut back by 5 bases and J by 1 base. This CDR3 has 17 amino acids. Germline CDR1 reads SEHNR; CDR2 reads FQNEAQ (reference sequence). In DNA form, the CDR3 reads TGTGCCAGCAGCCAATATCCGAGCGGGGGGCAATCCTACGAGCAGTACTTC. This encodes CASSQYPSGGQSYEQYF.

The chain links TRBV15 to TRBJ2-3, with 13 nucleotides matching TRBD2. V was clipped by 0 bases and J by 3 bases; unmatched bases: 3. The length of the CDR3 is 17 residues. Germline loops: CDR1 LNHNV, CDR2 YYDKDF (reference sequence). CDR3 sequence: CATSREGLAGRTDTQYF. The CDR3 DNA reads as TGTGCCACCAGCAGAGAGGGACTAGCGGGAAGGACAGATACGCAGTATTTT.

This sequence joins TRBV28 and TRBJ1-2; possible D gene TRBD1, 6 bases. This CDR3 has 15 amino acids. Looked up from germline, CDR1 is MDHEN and CDR2 is SYDVKM. Trimming left V 6 bases short and J 4 bases short, with 18 bases between. The CDR3 DNA is TGTGCCAGCAGCTACCAACAGGGAGACCGCTATGGCTACACCTTC. Protein: CASSYQQGDRYGYTF.

The chain has TRBV19 and TRBJ1-5, with 9 bases fitting TRBD1. The CDR3 contains 15 residues. Looked up from germline, CDR1 is LNHDA and CDR2 is SQIVND (reference sequence). V was clipped by 3 bases and J by 1 base; unmatched bases: 1. In DNA form, the CDR3 reads TGTGCCAGTAGTATGGGACAGGGCAGCAATCAGCCCCAGCATTTT. Residues: CASSMGQGSNQPQHF.

This chain joins TRBV30 and TRBJ2-2; tentative D call: TRBD2 (6 bases). The germline V and J ends were trimmed by 3 bases and 6 bases, with 14 bases remaining between them. The germline CDR1 and CDR2 sequences are GTSNPN and SVGIG (reference sequence). CDR3 length: 14 residues. For the CDR3, the DNA is TGTGCCTGGAGCGCTGGGGGAGGCTCCGGGGAGCTGTTTTTT. Its protein product is CAWSAGGGSGELFF.

This chain joins TRBV5-1 and TRBJ1-2, with TRBD1 matching over 10 bases. CDR1 SGHRS and CDR2 YFSETQ come from the germline V gene. CDR3 length: 14 residues. The trim removed 0 bases at V and 8 bases at J, leaving 4 bases unmatched. CDR3 residues: CASSLDGTGVGYTF. In DNA, the CDR3 is TGCGCCAGCAGCTTGGATGGGACAGGGGTCGGCTACACCTTC.

This clone was found once. The chain combines TRBV27 with TRBJ1-2; the match to TRBD1 covers 8 bases. J gave up 7 bases and V 2 bases, and 6 bases lay outside the gene matches. The CDR3 extends over 14 amino acids. Germline V gene lookup returns CDR1 MNHEY and CDR2 SMNVEV (reference sequence). The CDR3 nucleotides are TGTGCCAGCAGTTTAAGTCAGGGGGCTCTTGGCTACACCTTC. This translates into CASSLSQGALGYTF.

This rearrangement joins TRBV7-2 to TRBJ2-1, with D possibly matching TRBD2 (6 bases). Looked up from germline, CDR1 is SGHTA and CDR2 is FQGNSA. The V end was cut by 7 bases, the J end by 9 bases, with 13 bases between. This CDR3 has 12 residues. Written as DNA, the CDR3 is TGTGCCAGCATTCTAGGGCGGGGTGAGCAGTTCTTC. It translates to CASILGRGEQFF. Combining the CDR3 with reference TRBV7-2 and TRBJ2-1 gives the whole variable domain GAGVSQSPSNKVTEKGKDVELRCDPISGHTALYWYRQSLGQGLEFLIYFQGNSAPDKSGLPSDRFSAERTGGSVSTLTIQRTQQEDSAVYLCASILGRGEQFFGPGTRLTVL.

The chain combines TRBV6-1 with TRBJ1-4, with TRBD1 identical over 8 bases. V lost 5 bases and J lost 8; bases outside the gene matches: 7. CDR3 length equals 14 residues. Germline CDR1 reads MNHNS; CDR2 reads SASEGT. CDR3 bases: TGTGCCAGCAGTCAGGACAGGGCGGAAGAAAAACTGTTTTTT. Residues: CASSQDRAEEKLFF.

The V call is TRBV7-9, the J call TRBJ2-5; 8 bases are a match to TRBD1. CDR1 and CDR2 (germline): SEHNR, FQNEAQ (reference sequence). The CDR3 contains 16 residues. V was clipped by 2 bases and J by 5 bases; unmatched bases: 10. CDR3 amino acids: CASSLNGQGAGETQYF. The CDR3 DNA sequence: TGTGCCAGCAGCTTAAATGGGCAGGGGGCCGGGGAGACCCAGTACTTC.

This clone was detected only once. For the CDR3, the DNA is TGTGCCAGCAGCCGGGGGGGTAGCAGGGGCGACGAGCAGTACTTC. Protein sequence: CASSRGGSRGDEQYF. The chain uses TRBV6-1 and TRBJ2-5, with TRBD2 matching 8 bases. The assigned J gene may be wrong: the sequence end matches TRBJ2-7 better. From germline, CDR1 is MNHNS and CDR2 SASEGT. This CDR3 is built from 15 residues.

V usage is TRBV28 and J usage is TRBJ1-4, with D unclear. The ends were cut back, 4 bases at V and 0 bases at J, with 15 bases in the middle. Germline CDR1 MDHEN, CDR2 SYDVKM. This CDR3 comprises 17 residues. The DNA of the CDR3 is TGTGCCAGCAGTTCCCCTGTCCTCGGTACAACTAATGAAAAACTGTTTTTT. Translated, it gives CASSSPVLGTTNEKLFF.

The rearrangement joins TRBV6-1 to TRBJ1-1; tentative D call: TRBD1 (6 bases). V was clipped by 2 bases and J by 4 bases, with 14 bases between them. Germline V gives CDR1 MNHNS, CDR2 SASEGT. CDR3 size: 15 residues. In nucleotides, the CDR3 is TGTGCCAGCAGTGAACCCCAGGGGATTTTCACTGAAGCTTTCTTT. Translated: CASSEPQGIFTEAFF.

This clone was seen a handful of times. Written as DNA, the CDR3 is TGTGCCAGTGAGGGGGCTGATGGCTACACCTTC. This sequence encodes CASEGADGYTF. This chain links TRBV28 with TRBJ1-2; 7 bases are a match to TRBD1. V gave up 9 bases and J gave up 6 bases; unmatched junction bases: 4. This CDR3 has 11 amino acids. Germline-derived CDR1 and CDR2 are MDHEN and SYDVKM.

The rearrangement joins TRBV5-5 to TRBJ2-5; D is uncertain. Trimming left V 2 bases short and J 4 bases short, with 3 bases between. This CDR3 has 11 residues. Germline CDR1 SGHKS, CDR2 YYEKEE (reference sequence). DNA of the CDR3: TGTGCCAGCAGCTTTAGAGAGACCCAGTACTTC. Translating it yields CASSFRETQYF.

The J gene is TRBJ2-1, the V gene TRBV10-3, with D possibly being TRBD1 (7 bases). V lost 3 bases and J 6 bases, leaving 30 bases between the germline ends. Germline lookup yields CDR1 ENHRY and CDR2 SYGVKD. This CDR3 has 20 residues. The CDR3 reads CAISDPRGDGTAGRVNEQFF. The CDR3 bases are TGTGCCATCAGTGATCCCAGGGGGGACGGGACAGCCGGTCGTGTCAATGAGCAGTTCTTC.

As to this clone: One end of the junction is discordant with germline, which a read error may explain. V and J are TRBV7-9 and TRBJ1-2; D is unresolved. This CDR3 contains 12 residues. Germline V lookup: CDR1 SEHNR, CDR2 FQNEAQ (reference sequence). The CDR3 sequence: CSSSLDAVGYTF. Written as DNA, the CDR3 is TGTTCCAGCAGCTTAGATGCAGTTGGCTACACCTTC.

The rearrangement uses TRBV5-1 and TRBJ1-5; 7 positions agree with TRBD1. CDR1 is SGHRS and CDR2 is YFSETQ in the germline V gene. V trimming: 4 bases; J trimming: 14 bases; junction bases outside the gene matches: 18. CDR3 length equals 15 residues. The CDR3 bases are TGCGCCAGCAGCCCAGGGCGGGACAGCCCAATGTTGGAGCATTTT. As protein: CASSPGRDSPMLEHF. Variable domain in full (rest from reference TRBV5-1 and TRBJ1-5): KAGVTQTPRYLIKTRGQQVTLSCSPISGHRSVSWYQQTPGQGLQFLFEYFSETQRNKGNFPGRFSGRQFSNSRSEMNVSTLELGDSALYLCASSPGRDSPMLEHFGDGTRLSIL.

Regarding this clone: Mismatch with germline at one junction end may stem from a read error. The rearrangement links TRBV5-1 to TRBJ2-7; D call uncertain. CDR1 and CDR2 from the germline V gene are SGHRS and YFSETQ. CDR3 length: 15 residues. In nucleotides, the CDR3 is TGCGTCAGCAGCTTGGTTAAGCCCTTTACCTACGAGCAGTACTTC. This gives the protein CVSSLVKPFTYEQYF.

The gene calls are TRBV28 and TRBJ2-7; 9 nucleotides line up with TRBD1. V lost 6 bases, J lost 3 bases, and 6 bases stayed unmatched. The germline V gene encodes CDR1 MDHEN and CDR2 SYDVKM. CDR3 length: 14 amino acids. CDR3: CASSLGTGSYEQYF. DNA for the CDR3: TGTGCCAGCAGCCTTGGGACAGGGAGCTACGAGCAGTACTTC.

As DNA, the CDR3 is TGCGCCAGCAGGGGTCCCGGGACAGGGGATTGGGGGATATACTACGAGCAGTACTTC. Its translation: CASRGPGTGDWGIYYEQYF. This rearrangement joins TRBV10-1 to TRBJ2-7; 10 bases map to TRBD1. Germline CDR1 WNHNN, CDR2 SYGVQD (reference sequence). The trim removed 6 bases at V and 3 bases at J, leaving 20 bases unmatched. This CDR3 has 19 amino acids.